This T cell receptor beta chain was recorded in a study of human T cells and chemical hapten exposure. Study context: Subjects had 2% DPC placed on 2 cm by 2 cm of upper inner arm skin for sensitization.

One entry per CDR3 protein, called by TCRdb with MiXCR from the RACE reads. The sample has about 120,000 distinct CDR3 sequences, roughly an eighth seen once; the top ten hold 1.1% to 1.5%. The time point was: patch test 1, 2 weeks after DPC sensitization. Treatment defined: therapeutic diphenylcyclopropenone sensitization with weekly scalp DPC. This CDR3 has 14 residues. Trimming stripped 4 bases from V and 1 base from J, with 11 bases between. The germline gives CDR1 SQVTM, CDR2 ANQGSEA. The starting material was whole blood, obtained in connection with sensitization to the hapten diphenylcyclopropenone (DPC). This clonotype originated in a woman in her fifties or sixties with alopecia areata. Some clones in this sample may be carry-over from other donors' samples. The rearrangement links TRBV29-1 to TRBJ2-1, with a weak D call TRBD2 (6 bases). Written as DNA, the CDR3 is TGCAGCGTTGGGGTAGCGGATTCCTACAATGAGCAGTTCTTC. It is translated as CSVGVADSYNEQFF.